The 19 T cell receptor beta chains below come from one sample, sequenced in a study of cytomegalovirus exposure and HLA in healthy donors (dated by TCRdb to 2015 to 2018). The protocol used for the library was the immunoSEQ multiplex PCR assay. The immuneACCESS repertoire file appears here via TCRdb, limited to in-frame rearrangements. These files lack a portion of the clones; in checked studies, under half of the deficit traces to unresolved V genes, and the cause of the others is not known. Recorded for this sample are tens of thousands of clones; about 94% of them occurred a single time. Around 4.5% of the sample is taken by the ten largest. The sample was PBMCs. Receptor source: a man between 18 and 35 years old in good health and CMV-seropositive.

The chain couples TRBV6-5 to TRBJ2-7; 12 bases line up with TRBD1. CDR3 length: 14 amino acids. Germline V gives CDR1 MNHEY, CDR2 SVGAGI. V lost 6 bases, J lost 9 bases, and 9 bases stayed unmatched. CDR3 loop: CASSSGTGGSRQYF. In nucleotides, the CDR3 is TGTGCCAGCAGCTCCGGGACAGGGGGCAGTAGGCAGTACTTC.

CDR3 DNA sequence: TGTGCCAGCTCACCAACAGGGGTAAATCAGCCCCAGCATTTT. Translated: CASSPTGVNQPQHF. The chain uses TRBV18 and TRBJ1-5; 7 bases agree with TRBD1. The CDR3 spans 14 residues. V was pared by 2 bases and J by 4 bases, with 2 bases of the junction left unmatched. Per the germline V gene, CDR1 is KGHSH and CDR2 is LQKENI.

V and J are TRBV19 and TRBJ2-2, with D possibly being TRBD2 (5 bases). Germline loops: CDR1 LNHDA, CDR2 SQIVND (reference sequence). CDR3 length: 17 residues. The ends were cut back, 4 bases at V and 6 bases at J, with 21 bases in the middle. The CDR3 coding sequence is TGTGCCAGTAGTACCACTCTAGGACCAGGAGGCGCCGGGGAGCTGTTTTTT. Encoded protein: CASSTTLGPGGAGELFF.

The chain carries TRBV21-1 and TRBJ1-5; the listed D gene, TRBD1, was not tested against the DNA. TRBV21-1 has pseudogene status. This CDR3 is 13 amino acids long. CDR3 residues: CASSKERGPPQHF. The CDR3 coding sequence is TGTGCCAGCAGCAAAGAAAGGGGGCCCCCGCAGCATTTT.

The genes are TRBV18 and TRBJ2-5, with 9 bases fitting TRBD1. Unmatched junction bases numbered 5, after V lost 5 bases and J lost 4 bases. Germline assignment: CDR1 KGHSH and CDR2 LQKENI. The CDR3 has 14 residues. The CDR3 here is CASSTGTGRETQYF. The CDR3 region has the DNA TGTGCCAGCTCAACCGGGACAGGGCGAGAGACCCAGTACTTC.

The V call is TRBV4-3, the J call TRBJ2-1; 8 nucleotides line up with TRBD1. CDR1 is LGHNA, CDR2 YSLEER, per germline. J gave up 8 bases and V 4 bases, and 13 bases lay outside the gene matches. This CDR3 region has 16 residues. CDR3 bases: TGCGCCAGCAGCCGTGGGCAGCGGACAGGGATCCATGAGCAGTTCTTC. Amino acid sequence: CASSRGQRTGIHEQFF.

For the CDR3, the DNA is TGTGCCAGCAGCGTAGGACAGTCTAGCACAGATACGCAGTATTTT. It codes for CASSVGQSSTDTQYF. The V gene is TRBV7-6, the J gene TRBJ2-3; D possibly corresponds to TRBD1 (6 bases). The CDR3 spans 15 residues. CDR1 is SGHVS, CDR2 FNYEAQ, per germline. Trimming left V 5 bases short and J 0 bases short, with 12 bases between.

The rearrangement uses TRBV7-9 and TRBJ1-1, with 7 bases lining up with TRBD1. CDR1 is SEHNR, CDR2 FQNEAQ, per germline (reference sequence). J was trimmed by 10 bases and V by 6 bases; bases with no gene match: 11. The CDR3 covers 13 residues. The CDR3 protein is CASSRKGGAGAFF. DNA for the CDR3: TGTGCCAGCAGTCGCAAAGGGGGCGCCGGAGCTTTCTTT.

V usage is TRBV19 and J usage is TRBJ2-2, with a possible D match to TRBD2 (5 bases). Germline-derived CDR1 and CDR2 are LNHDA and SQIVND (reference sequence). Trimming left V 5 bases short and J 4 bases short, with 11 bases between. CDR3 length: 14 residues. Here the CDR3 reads CASSSLDLTGELFF. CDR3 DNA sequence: TGTGCCAGTAGTTCACTAGATCTCACCGGGGAGCTGTTTTTT.

The CDR3 sequence: CAISEAQGSLAGELFF. The CDR3 DNA follows: TGTGCCATCAGTGAGGCACAGGGGTCGCTGGCCGGGGAGCTGTTTTTT. The chain uses TRBV10-3 and TRBJ2-2, with 7 bases lining up with TRBD1. CDR1 is ENHRY and CDR2 is SYGVKD in the germline V gene. The CDR3 sequence is 16 residues long. The junction had 9 bases not matched to a gene; V was cut back by 2 bases and J by 6 bases.

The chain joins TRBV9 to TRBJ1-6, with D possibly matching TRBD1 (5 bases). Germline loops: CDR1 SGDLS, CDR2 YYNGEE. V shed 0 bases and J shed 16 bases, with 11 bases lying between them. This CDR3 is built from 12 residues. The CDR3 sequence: CASSVGPGPLHF. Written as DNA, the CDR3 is TGTGCCAGCAGCGTAGGCCCAGGGCCTCTCCACTTT. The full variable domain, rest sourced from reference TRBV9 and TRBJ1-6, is DSGVTQTPKHLITATGQRVTLRCSPRSGDLSVYWYQQSLDQGLQFLIQYYNGEERAKGNILERFSAQQFPDLHSELNLSSLELGDSALYFCASSVGPGPLHFGNGTRLTVT.

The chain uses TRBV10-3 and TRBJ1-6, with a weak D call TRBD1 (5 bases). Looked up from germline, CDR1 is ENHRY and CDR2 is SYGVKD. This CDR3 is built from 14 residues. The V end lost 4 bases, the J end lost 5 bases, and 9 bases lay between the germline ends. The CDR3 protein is CAISVQEHNSPLHF. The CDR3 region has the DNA TGTGCCATCAGTGTACAGGAACATAATTCACCCCTCCACTTT.

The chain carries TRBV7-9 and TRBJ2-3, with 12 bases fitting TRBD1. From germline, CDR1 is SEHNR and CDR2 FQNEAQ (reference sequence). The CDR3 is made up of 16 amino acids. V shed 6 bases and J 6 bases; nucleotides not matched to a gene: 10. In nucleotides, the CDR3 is TGTGCCAGCAGTTCACGGGGGACAGGGGGCCTGGATACGCAGTATTTT. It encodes CASSSRGTGGLDTQYF.

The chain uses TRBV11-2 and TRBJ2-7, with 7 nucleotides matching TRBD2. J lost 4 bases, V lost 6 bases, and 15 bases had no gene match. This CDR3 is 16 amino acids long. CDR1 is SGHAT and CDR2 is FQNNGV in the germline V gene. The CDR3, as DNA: TGTGCCAGCAGTTCTGCCCTGAGGACTAGTTCTTACGAGCAGTACTTC. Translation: CASSSALRTSSYEQYF.

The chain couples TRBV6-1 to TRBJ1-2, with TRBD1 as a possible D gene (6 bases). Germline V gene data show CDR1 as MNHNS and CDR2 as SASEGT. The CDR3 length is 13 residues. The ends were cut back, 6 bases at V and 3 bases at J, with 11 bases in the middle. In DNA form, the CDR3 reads TGTGCCAGCAGACAGGGAAATCACTATGGCTACACCTTC. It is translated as CASRQGNHYGYTF.

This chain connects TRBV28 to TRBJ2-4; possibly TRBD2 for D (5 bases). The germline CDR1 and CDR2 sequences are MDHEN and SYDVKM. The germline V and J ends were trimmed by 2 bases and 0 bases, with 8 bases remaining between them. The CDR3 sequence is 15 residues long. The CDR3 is CASSLRGLAKNIQYF. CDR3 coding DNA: TGTGCCAGCAGTTTACGAGGGCTAGCCAAAAACATTCAGTACTTC.

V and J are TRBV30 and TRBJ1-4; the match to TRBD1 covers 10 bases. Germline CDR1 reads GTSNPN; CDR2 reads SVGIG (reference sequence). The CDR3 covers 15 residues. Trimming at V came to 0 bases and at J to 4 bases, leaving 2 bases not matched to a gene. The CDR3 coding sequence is TGTGCCTGGAGTGTACGGACAGGGGGTAATGAAAAACTGTTTTTT. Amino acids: CAWSVRTGGNEKLFF.

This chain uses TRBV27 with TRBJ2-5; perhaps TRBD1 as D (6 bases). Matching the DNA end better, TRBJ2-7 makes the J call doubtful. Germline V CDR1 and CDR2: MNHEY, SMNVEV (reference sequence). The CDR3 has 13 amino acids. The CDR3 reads CASSSDRFYEQYF. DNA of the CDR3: TGTGCCAGCAGTTCTGACAGGTTCTACGAGCAGTACTTC.

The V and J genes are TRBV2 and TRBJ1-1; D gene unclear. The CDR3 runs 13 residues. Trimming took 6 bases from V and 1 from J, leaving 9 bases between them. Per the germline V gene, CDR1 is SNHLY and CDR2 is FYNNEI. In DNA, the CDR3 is TGTGCCAGCAGATCGGAGGAGAACACTGAAGCTTTCTTT. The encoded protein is CASRSEENTEAFF.